The 21 T cell receptor beta chains given below trace back to one sample, sequenced in a study of regulatory T cells in long-lasting Graves disease (dated by TCRdb to 2020 to 2023). The protocol used for the library was multiplex PCR. Sequencing was carried out with an Illumina HiSeq 4000. iRepertoire HTBI primers and Arm-PCR amplification of CDR3 regions were used to construct TCR beta libraries. TCRdb trimmed the raw reads at Q25, called clones with MiXCR and kept productive beta chains. Records with the same CDR3 protein are collapsed into one entry carrying the most frequent genes and DNA. This sample holds some 440,000 distinct CDR3 sequences; less than 25% were observed only once. The top ten clones comprise approximately 7.8% of the sample. This specimen's time point label, interpreted: persistent/refractory GD, antithyroid drugs over 5 years with positive TRAb. For both TCR sequencing and RNA sequencing, RNA was extracted from PBMCs using TRIzol.

The sequencing here drew on peripheral blood mononuclear cells (PBMCs), taken when the disease was refractory, from a patient treated with antithyroid drugs. The receptors shown here come from a female donor with Graves disease.

The chain joins TRBV28 to TRBJ2-5; D is perhaps TRBD1 or TRBD2 (5 bases each). From germline, CDR1 is MDHEN and CDR2 SYDVKM. Trimming cost V 6 bases and J 2 bases, with 25 bases left between them. The CDR3 extends over 18 amino acids. The CDR3 spells CASSRAPGPTVIQETQYF. Here the CDR3 DNA reads TGTGCCAGCAGCCGCGCTCCGGGACCCACCGTTATACAAGAGACCCAGTACTTC.

There are many counts of this clonotype. V gene TRBV12-3 or TRBV12-4 combines with J gene TRBJ2-4; TRBD1 matches at 8 bases. This CDR3 has 18 amino acids. Losses at the gene ends were 3 bases for V and 0 bases for J; bases not matched to a gene: 10. The CDR3 sequence: CASSFYFRGHGAKNIQYF. DNA for the CDR3: TGTGCCAGCAGTTTTTACTTCAGGGGGCATGGAGCCAAAAACATTCAGTACTTC.

The table lists this clonotype with a few counts. The V gene is TRBV10-3, the J gene TRBJ2-7; TRBD1 matches 7 bases. CDR1 and CDR2 from the germline V gene are ENHRY and SYGVKD. CDR3 length: 14 residues. After removal of 6 bases from V and 6 bases from J, the junction contained 11 bases not matched to a gene. This chain's CDR3 is CAIRTGQPLGEQYF. The CDR3 region has the DNA TGTGCCATCAGGACGGGACAGCCCCTTGGCGAGCAGTACTTC.

This clonotype has at least ten counts. V is TRBV3-1 and J is TRBJ2-5; D is possibly TRBD2 (5 bases). V dropped 4 bases and J dropped 5 bases, with 23 bases sitting between them. The length of the CDR3 is 17 residues. The germline gives CDR1 LGHDT, CDR2 YNNKEL (reference sequence). The DNA for the CDR3 is TGTGCCAGCAGCCGGAAAAAGGAAGCGGTCCTGGGGGAGACCCAGTACTTC. It is translated as CASSRKKEAVLGETQYF.

As concerns this clonotype: A much larger clone lies one base from this, so it may be a read error. This chain links TRBV6-1 with TRBJ1-5, with 9 bases aligning to TRBD1. The CDR3 has 13 amino acids. From germline, CDR1 is MNHNS and CDR2 SASEGT. The CDR3 protein is CAGRGQGPQPQHF. The CDR3 nucleotides are TGTGCCGGCAGAGGACAGGGGCCTCAGCCCCAGCATTTT.

To note about this clonotype: This may arise from a read error, as a much more abundant clone is one base away. Since no conserved phenylalanine or tryptophan closes the CDR3, a read error is the likely cause. The chain couples TRBV3-1 to TRBJ2-7; D call uncertain. The CDR3 loop spans 13 amino acids. The germline CDR1 and CDR2 sequences are LGHDT and YNNKEL (reference sequence). V was pared by 1 base and J by 0 bases, with 4 bases between. CDR3: CASSQVNSYEQYL. The CDR3 nucleotides read TGTGCCAGCAGCCAAGTCAACTCCTACGAGCAGTACCTC.

This clonotype was seen a handful of times. The J gene is TRBJ1-1, the V gene TRBV11-2; TRBD1 matches 7 bases. Germline CDR1 SGHAT, CDR2 FQNNGV. V gave up 1 base and J gave up 11 bases; unmatched junction bases: 7. The CDR3 has 13 residues. The CDR3: CASSLVSRGIAFF. The CDR3 region has the DNA TGTGCCAGCAGCTTAGTATCCAGGGGGATTGCTTTCTTT. Full variable domain (missing parts from reference TRBV11-2 and TRBJ1-1): EAGVAQSPRYKIIEKRQSVAFWCNPISGHATLYWYQQILGQGPKLLIQFQNNGVVDDSQLPKDRFSAERLKGVDSTLKIQPAKLEDSAVYLCASSLVSRGIAFFGQGTRLTVV.

There are many counts of this clonotype. The chain carries TRBV15 and TRBJ2-5, with 8 bases aligning to TRBD2. There are 15 residues in the CDR3. J was trimmed by 4 bases and V by 5 bases; bases with no gene match: 9. Germline V gene lookup returns CDR1 LNHNV and CDR2 YYDKDF (reference sequence). The CDR3 region has the DNA TGTGCCACCAGCCCGGGCGGGGGGCGCGGAGAGACCCAGTACTTC. Protein sequence: CATSPGGGRGETQYF. The variable domain in full, completed from reference TRBV15 and TRBJ2-5, reads DAMVIQNPRYQVTQFGKPVTLSCSQTLNHNVMYWYQQKSSQAPKLLFHYYDKDFNNEADTPDNFQSRRPNTSFCFLDIRSPGLGDTAMYLCATSPGGGRGETQYFGPGTRLLVL.

This clonotype was seen repeatedly, ten times or more. V and J are TRBV30 and TRBJ1-1, with D perhaps matching TRBD1 (5 bases). CDR3 length equals 12 residues. The V end lost 4 bases, the J end lost 4 bases, and 10 bases lay between the germline ends. The germline CDR1 and CDR2 sequences are GTSNPN and SVGIG (reference sequence). CDR3 residues: CAWNFGGTEAFF. CDR3 bases: TGTGCCTGGAATTTCGGGGGCACTGAAGCTTTCTTT.

V and J are TRBV6-1 and TRBJ2-2; 13 nucleotides line up with TRBD2. The CDR3 has 16 amino acids. The germline V gene has CDR1 MNHNS and CDR2 SASEGT. J lost 4 bases, V lost 7 bases, and 6 bases had no gene match. The CDR3 protein is CASTRLAGGPTGELFF. The CDR3 bases are TGTGCCAGCACCCGACTAGCGGGAGGCCCCACCGGGGAGCTGTTTTTT.

This clonotype was counted many times. The chain uses TRBV30 and TRBJ1-1; D unclear. V lost 4 bases, J lost 6 bases, and 9 bases lay in between. Germline V gene lookup returns CDR1 GTSNPN and CDR2 SVGIG (reference sequence). The CDR3 is 11 residues long. DNA of the CDR3: TGTGCCTGGACGCTCGGTGCTGAAGCTTTCTTT. Translation gives CAWTLGAEAFF.

About this clonotype itself: Without the conserved terminal phenylalanine or tryptophan, this CDR3 likely stems from a read error. This chain joins TRBV19 and TRBJ1-1, with D unclear. CDR3 length: 13 amino acids. V was trimmed by 3 bases and J by 0 bases, leaving 5 bases between them. Germline assignment: CDR1 LNHDA and CDR2 SQIVND (reference sequence). DNA of the CDR3: TGTGCCAGTAGTATCTCTATGAACACTGAAGCTTTCTGT. Protein: CASSISMNTEAFC.

This clonotype showed up just a few times. This rearrangement joins TRBV11-2 to TRBJ1-1; 9 nucleotides match TRBD1. CDR3 length: 15 amino acids. The germline V gene has CDR1 SGHAT and CDR2 FQNNGV. V lost 5 bases, J lost 0 bases, and 4 bases stayed unmatched. CDR3 region: CASSEGQGMNTEAFF. CDR3 DNA sequence: TGTGCCAGCAGCGAGGGACAGGGCATGAACACTGAAGCTTTCTTT.

V and J are TRBV6-2 or TRBV6-3 and TRBJ1-1; D is unclear. V shed 0 bases and J shed 5 bases, with 13 bases lying between them. The germline CDR1 and CDR2 sequences are MNHEY and SVGEGT. This CDR3 is 15 amino acids long. This chain's CDR3 is CASSYSGFLTTEAFF. CDR3 DNA: TGTGCCAGCAGTTACTCAGGCTTTCTGACGACTGAAGCTTTCTTT.

A few counts support this clonotype. The chain is built from TRBV7-9 and TRBJ1-4; D may be TRBD1 (5 bases). This CDR3 is 13 amino acids long. The V gene's germline CDR1 is SEHNR and CDR2 FQNEAQ (reference sequence). V was trimmed by 3 bases and J by 10 bases, leaving 12 bases between them. The CDR3 loop reads CASSFEDSAKLFF. The CDR3 coding sequence is TGTGCCAGCAGCTTTGAAGACAGTGCAAAACTGTTTTTT. The whole variable domain, filled in from reference TRBV7-9 and TRBJ1-4, reads DTGVSQNPRHKITKRGQNVTFRCDPISEHNRLYWYRQTLGQGPEFLTYFQNEAQLEKSRLLSDRFSAERPKGSFSTLEIQRTEQGDSAMYLCASSFEDSAKLFFGSGTQLSVL.

This clonotype appeared a few times. Given a much more abundant clone one base away, this may be a read error. The chain joins TRBV6-1 to TRBJ2-6; tentatively, D is TRBD1 or TRBD2 (5 bases each). Germline values: CDR1 MNHNS, CDR2 SASEGT. There are 15 residues in the CDR3. V lost 6 bases to trimming and J lost 0 bases, with 9 bases between them. CDR3 bases: TGTGCCAGCAGCCGGGGCAACTCTGGGGCCAACGTCCTGACTTTC. It codes for CASSRGNSGANVLTF.

This clonotype was recorded many times. The chain joins TRBV10-2 to TRBJ2-7, with 7 bases lining up with TRBD2. The V gene end was trimmed by 6 bases and the J gene end by 4 bases; junction bases not matched to a gene: 6. The germline V gene encodes CDR1 WSHSY and CDR2 SAAADI. The CDR3 is 13 amino acids. Written as DNA, the CDR3 is TGCGCCAGCAGCCCCGAGGGAGGGTACGAGCAGTACTTC. It is translated as CASSPEGGYEQYF.

V and J are TRBV7-9 and TRBJ2-7; D might be TRBD2 (5 bases). Germline V gene data show CDR1 as SEHNR and CDR2 as FQNEAQ (reference sequence). V was cut by 5 bases and J by 3 bases, with 8 bases left in between. CDR3 length: 12 amino acids. The CDR3 nucleotides are TGTGCCAGCAGCCCGGGGAACTACGAGCAGTACTTC. It codes for CASSPGNYEQYF.

This clonotype was counted a few times. This sequence joins TRBV27 and TRBJ2-7; possibly TRBD1 for D (5 bases). Germline values: CDR1 MNHEY, CDR2 SMNVEV (reference sequence). Trimming took off 7 bases at V and 4 bases at J, with 14 bases between the two ends. The CDR3 extends over 13 amino acids. Here the CDR3 reads CASKGPVNYEQYF. The CDR3 bases are TGTGCCAGCAAGGGGCCGGTGAATTACGAGCAGTACTTC.

This clonotype showed up just once. The genes are TRBV20-1 and TRBJ2-5, with 10 nucleotides matching TRBD2. The germline V gene has CDR1 DFQATT and CDR2 SNEGSKA (reference sequence). The junction had 7 bases not matched to a gene; V was cut back by 6 bases and J by 3 bases. The CDR3 has 14 amino acids. As DNA, the CDR3 is TGCAGTGCCCCTCACGGACTAGCGGAAGAGACCCAGTACTTC. It specifies CSAPHGLAEETQYF.

The chain employs TRBV30 and TRBJ2-2; possibly TRBD1 or TRBD2 for D (5 bases each). Germline CDR1 and CDR2: GTSNPN and SVGIG (reference sequence). Trimming cost V 7 bases and J 8 bases, with 8 bases left between them. There are 10 residues in the CDR3. The CDR3 spells CAFGTGELFF. CDR3 nucleotide sequence: TGTGCCTTTGGGACGGGGGAGCTGTTTTTT.